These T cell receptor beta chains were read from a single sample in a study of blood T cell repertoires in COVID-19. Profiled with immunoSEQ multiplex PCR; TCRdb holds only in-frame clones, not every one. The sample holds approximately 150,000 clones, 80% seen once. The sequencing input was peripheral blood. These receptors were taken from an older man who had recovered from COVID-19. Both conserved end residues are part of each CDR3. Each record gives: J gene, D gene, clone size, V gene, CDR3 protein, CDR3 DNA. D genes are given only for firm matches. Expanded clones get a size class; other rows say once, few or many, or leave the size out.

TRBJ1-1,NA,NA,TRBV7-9,CASSYNREGNTEAFF,TGTGCCAGCAGCTATAACAGGGAGGGGAACACTGAAGCTTTCTTT
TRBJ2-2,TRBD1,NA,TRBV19,CASSTRQGANTGELFF,TGTGCCAGTAGTACTCGACAGGGGGCAAACACCGGGGAGCTGTTTTTT
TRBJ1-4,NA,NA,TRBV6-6,CASSNLQGFGEKLFF,TGTGCCAGCAGTAATCTGCAGGGGTTCGGAGAAAAACTGTTTTTT
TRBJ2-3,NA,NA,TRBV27,CASSPSTDTQYF,TGTGCCAGCAGCCCAAGCACAGATACGCAGTATTTT
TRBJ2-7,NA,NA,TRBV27,CASSSSGSIYEQYF,TGTGCCAGCAGTTCGTCAGGGTCTATCTACGAGCAGTACTTC
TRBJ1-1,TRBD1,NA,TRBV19,CASSIHPGGTGGTNTEAFF,TGTGCCAGTAGTATTCACCCCGGAGGGACAGGGGGGACGAACACTGAAGCTTTCTTT
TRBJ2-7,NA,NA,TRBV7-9,CASSPGFGQYF,TGTGCCAGCAGCCCAGGGTTCGGGCAGTACTTC
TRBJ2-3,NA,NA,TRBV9,CASSKWDSTFTDTQYF,TGTGCCAGCAGCAAATGGGACTCTACTTTCACAGATACGCAGTATTTT
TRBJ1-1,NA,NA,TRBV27,CASSSVYRNTEAFF,TGTGCCAGCAGTTCCGTCTACAGGAACACTGAAGCTTTCTTT
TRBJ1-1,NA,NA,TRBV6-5,CASSIREQNTEAFF,TGTGCCAGCAGTATCCGGGAGCAAAACACTGAAGCTTTCTTT
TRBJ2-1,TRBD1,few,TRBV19,CASSGQGYNEQFF,TGTGCCAGTTCGGGACAGGGCTACAATGAGCAGTTCTTC
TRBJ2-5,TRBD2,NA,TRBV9,CASSVASGRGQETQYF,TGTGCCAGCAGCGTAGCGAGCGGGAGGGGACAAGAGACCCAGTACTTC
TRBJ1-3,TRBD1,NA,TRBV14,CASSQIGTVGNTIYF,TGTGCCAGCAGCCAGATCGGGACAGTTGGAAACACCATATATTTT
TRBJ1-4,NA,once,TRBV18,CASSPLRGLEKLFF,TGTGCCAGCTCGCCGCTCAGGGGTTTGGAAAAACTGTTTTTT
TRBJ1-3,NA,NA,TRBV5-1,CASSLGAVSSGNTIYF,TGCGCCAGCAGCTTGGGGGCAGTCAGCTCTGGAAACACCATATATTTT
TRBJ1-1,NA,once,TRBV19,CASSIVGGGTEAFF,TGTGCCAGTAGTATAGTCGGGGGTGGCACTGAAGCTTTCTTT
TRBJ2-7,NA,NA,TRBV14,CASSLLELSGEQYF,TGTGCCAGCAGCCTTCTCGAACTAAGTGGGGAGCAGTACTTC
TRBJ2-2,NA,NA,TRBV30,CAWSLEVAGELFF,TGTGCCTGGAGCTTAGAGGTTGCTGGGGAGCTGTTTTTT
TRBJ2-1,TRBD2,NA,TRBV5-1,CASSLEVAGSNEQFF,TGCGCCAGCAGCTTGGAGGTAGCGGGAAGCAATGAGCAGTTCTTC
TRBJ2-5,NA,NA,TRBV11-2,CASSLGQQGRGETQYF,TGTGCCAGCAGCTTAGGCCAACAGGGACGGGGAGAGACCCAGTACTTC
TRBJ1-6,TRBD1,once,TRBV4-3,CASSLRTGLNSPLHF,TGCGCCAGCAGCTTACGGACAGGGCTCAATTCACCCCTCCACTTT
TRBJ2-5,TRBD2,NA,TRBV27,CASTTSGRETQYF,TGTGCCAGCACGACTAGCGGGAGGGAGACCCAGTACTTC
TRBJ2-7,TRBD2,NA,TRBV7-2,CASSIGLAGYEQYF,TGTGCCAGCAGCATTGGACTAGCGGGCTACGAGCAGTACTTC
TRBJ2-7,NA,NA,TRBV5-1,CASSLGSGDEQYF,TGCGCCAGCAGCTTGGGATCCGGAGACGAGCAGTACTTC
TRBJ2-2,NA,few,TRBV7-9,CASSHGTPSGELFF,TGTGCCAGCAGCCACGGGACACCGAGCGGGGAGCTGTTTTTT
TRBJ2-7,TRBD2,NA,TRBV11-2,CASSPGTSGYEQYF,TGTGCCAGCAGCCCCGGGACTAGCGGCTACGAGCAGTACTTC
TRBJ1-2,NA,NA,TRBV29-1,CSVEDGGGGYTF,TGCAGCGTTGAAGATGGAGGCGGGGGCTACACCTTC
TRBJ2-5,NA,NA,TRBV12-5,CASGLDLPRGSEETQYF,TGTGCTAGTGGTTTGGACCTCCCCCGGGGTAGCGAAGAGACCCAGTACTTC
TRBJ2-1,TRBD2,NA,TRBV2,CASSDGRAANEQFF,TGTGCCAGCAGTGACGGGAGGGCCGCCAATGAGCAGTTCTTC
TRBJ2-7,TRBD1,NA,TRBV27,CASSAGTGGNEQYF,TGTGCCAGCAGTGCCGGGACAGGGGGCAACGAGCAGTACTTC
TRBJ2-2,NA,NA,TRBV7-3,CASSLKVGGPLGELFF,TGTGCCAGCAGCTTAAAGGTCGGGGGTCCCCTCGGGGAGCTGTTTTTT
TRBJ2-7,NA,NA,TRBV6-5,CASTTGMGEQYF,TGTGCCAGCACAACAGGAATGGGCGAGCAGTACTTC
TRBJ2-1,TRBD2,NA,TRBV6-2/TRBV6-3,CASSGGLAGPYNEQFF,TGTGCCAGCAGTGGAGGCCTAGCGGGACCCTACAATGAGCAGTTCTTC
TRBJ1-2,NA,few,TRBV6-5,CASSQTEKGGYTF,TGTGCCAGCAGCCAGACAGAGAAAGGTGGCTACACCTTC
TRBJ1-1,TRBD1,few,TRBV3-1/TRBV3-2,CASSQDSRGLGGAFF,TGTGCCAGCAGCCAAGATTCCAGGGGGCTCGGGGGAGCTTTCTTT
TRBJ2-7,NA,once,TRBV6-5,CASRERATYEQYF,TGTGCCAGCAGAGAGCGGGCTACCTACGAGCAGTACTTC
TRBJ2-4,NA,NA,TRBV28,CASSPPSLDIQYF,TGTGCCAGCAGTCCACCGTCACTGGACATTCAGTACTTC
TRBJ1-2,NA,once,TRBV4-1,CASSQHQGVVMYGYTF,TGCGCCAGCAGCCAACACCAGGGTGTCGTAATGTATGGCTACACCTTC
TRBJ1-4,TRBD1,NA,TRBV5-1,CASSLRDSNEKLFF,TGCGCCAGCAGCTTGCGGGACAGTAATGAAAAACTGTTTTTT
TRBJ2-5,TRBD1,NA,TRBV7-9,CASSLEGQGAGETQYF,TGTGCCAGCAGCTTAGAGGGACAGGGGGCTGGGGAGACCCAGTACTTC
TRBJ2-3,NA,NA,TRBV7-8,CASSSNRAPPGADTQYF,TGTGCCAGCAGCTCCAACAGGGCCCCACCCGGGGCAGATACGCAGTATTTT
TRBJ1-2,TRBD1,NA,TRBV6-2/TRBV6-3,CASSYPPYRGRVHGYTF,TGTGCCAGCAGTTACCCCCCATACAGGGGGCGGGTTCATGGCTACACCTTC